These T cell receptor beta chains were read from a single sample in a study of T cells in Graves' hyperthyroidism and ophthalmopathy. TCRdb reprocessed the multiplex PCR reads via MiXCR and lists one record per CDR3 protein. The repertoire holds 550,000 to 600,000 distinct CDR3 sequences, under 60% seen once, with 15% to 20% in the top ten. Source material: peripheral blood or thyroid tissue (not recorded which). Receptors originate from an adult woman with Graves' disease, either hyperthyroidism or ophthalmopathy (not recorded which). The CDR3 runs from the conserved cysteine through the conserved F or W. A D gene is named only where the DNA matches it firmly. Clone size, where shown, is once, few, many, or a class for clones that have expanded.

len	abundance	v_gene	d_gene	j_gene	CDR3nt	CDR3aa
13	many	TRBV28	NA	TRBJ2-6	TGTGCCAGCGGGGGAACTGGGGCCAACGTCCTGACTTTC	CASGGTGANVLTF
14	many	TRBV5-1	TRBD1	TRBJ1-2	TGCGCCAGCAGCTTGGCTCCTCAGGGGGACGGCTACACCTTC	CASSLAPQGDGYTF
15	NA	TRBV7-2	NA	TRBJ1-5	TGTGCCAGCAGTTCGACAGGTTTATTGAGTCAGCCCCAGCATTTT	CASSSTGLLSQPQHF
16	many	TRBV6-5	NA	TRBJ1-2	TGTGCCAGCAGTCCTCCCCCGGGCAGTTCTAACTATGGCTACACCTTC	CASSPPPGSSNYGYTF
16	few	TRBV12-3/TRBV12-4	TRBD1	TRBJ2-1	TGTGCCAGCAGTGCTGGGACAGGGGCACAGTACAATGAGCAGTTCTTC	CASSAGTGAQYNEQFF
14	many	TRBV14	NA	TRBJ2-7	TGTGCCAGCAGCCAAGGGTGGGCAGGCTACGAGCAGTACTTC	CASSQGWAGYEQYF
12	many	TRBV5-1	TRBD1	TRBJ2-7	TGCGCCAGAATACAGGGGGCGCACGAGCAGTACTTC	CARIQGAHEQYF
14	many	TRBV18	TRBD1	TRBJ1-2	TGTGCCAGCTCAGGAATCCGGGACAGGGAAGTCTTCACCTTC	CASSGIRDREVFTF
13	NA	TRBV20-1	NA	TRBJ2-5	TGCAGTGCTAGGGGCCAGCCCAATCAGCCCCAGTACTTC	CSARGQPNQPQYF
15	few	TRBV7-3	NA	TRBJ2-5	TGTGCCAGCAGCTCCGGGGCAGGAGATGGGGAGACCCAGTACTTC	CASSSGAGDGETQYF
16	many	TRBV4-1	NA	TRBJ1-5	TGCGCCAGCAGCCAAGGACAGTTACCACGCAATCAGCCCCAGCATTTT	CASSQGQLPRNQPQHF
12	NA	TRBV9	NA	TRBJ2-7	TGTGCCAGCAGCGGATCCCGGGACGGGCAGTACTTC	CASSGSRDGQYF
13	NA	TRBV30	NA	TRBJ2-5	TGTGCCTGGGGAAGGGGTAGCATGGAGACCCAGTACTTC	CAWGRGSMETQYF
14	NA	TRBV20-1	NA	TRBJ1-5	TGCAGTGTGAGGGTTCCATACAGCAATCAGCCCCAGCATTTT	CSVRVPYSNQPQHF
14	many	TRBV20-1	TRBD1	TRBJ1-6	TGCAGTGCCGGGGACAGGGGTGTTGGTTCACCCCTCCACTTT	CSAGDRGVGSPLHF
15	NA	TRBV7-9	TRBD1	TRBJ2-5	TGTGCCAGCAGCTTGGGACAGTACGGCAATCAGCCCCAGTACTTC	CASSLGQYGNQPQYF
14	many	TRBV27	NA	TRBJ1-5	TGTGCCAGCAGTAACGGGGTTATCAATCAGCCCCAGCATTTT	CASSNGVINQPQHF